The clone carrying this T cell receptor beta chain was observed a few times. The target antigen is unknown. These data are taken from a study of T cell repertoires in cytomegalovirus infection. Study summary: In the study, CMV epitopes included recently identified HLA-C-restricted and well-studied HLA-B-restricted ones. Through public TCR beta signatures, both CMV infection and matching HLA type were indicated.

TCRdb reprocessed the reads via MiXCR and lists one record per CDR3 protein. Here the sample spans about 83,000 distinct CDR3 sequences, 25% to 30% being singletons. The CDR3 spans 14 residues. Germline lookup yields CDR1 MNHNY and CDR2 SVGAGI (reference sequence). V lost 6 bases and J 6 bases, leaving 14 bases between the germline ends. The sample in question was CD8+ T cells from cultured PBMCs, obtained from culture after CMV antigen stimulation. The chain couples TRBV6-6 to TRBJ2-2; tentative D call: TRBD2 (6 bases). The TCR originated in a human donor in good health (CMV status not recorded). Some clones in this sample may be carry-over from other donors' samples. As DNA, the CDR3 is TGTGCCAGCAGGGGGATGGGAGGCCCCGGGGAGCTGTTTTTT. It encodes CASRGMGGPGELFF.